The rows below give T cell receptor beta chains drawn from one sample of a study of T cell changes during pregnancy in multiple sclerosis. Clones were read by immunoSEQ multiplex PCR, and TCRdb kept only the in-frame ones, dropping some. The table has around 69,000 clones, 90% to 95% seen once; the top ten hold approximately 1.2%. The input for sequencing was peripheral blood, taken in the third trimester of pregnancy. The origin of the receptors is a female donor with multiple sclerosis, enrolled in a pregnancy study. Each CDR3 is given with its conserved first and last residue. D genes are given only for firm matches. Size values are once, few and many counts, or a class for expanded clones, and some rows have none.

J gene: TRBJ2-7; clone size: NA; V gene: TRBV28; D gene: TRBD1; CDR3 protein: CASSRTGENGEQYF; CDR3 DNA: TGTGCCAGCTCCAGGACAGGGGAGAACGGCGAGCAGTACTTC
J gene: TRBJ2-7; clone size: NA; V gene: TRBV18; D gene: TRBD1; CDR3 protein: CASSPYRQGASEQYF; CDR3 DNA: TGTGCCAGCTCACCTTACCGACAGGGGGCCAGCGAGCAGTACTTC
J gene: TRBJ1-2; clone size: NA; V gene: TRBV27; D gene: TRBD1; CDR3 protein: CASSLSPGTGKEGYTF; CDR3 DNA: TGTGCCAGCAGTTTATCGCCCGGGACAGGGAAAGAGGGCTACACCTTC
J gene: TRBJ2-2; clone size: NA; V gene: TRBV7-2; D gene: TRBD2; CDR3 protein: CASTLSGREYTGELFF; CDR3 DNA: TGTGCCAGCACCCTTAGCGGGAGGGAGTACACCGGGGAGCTGTTTTTT
J gene: TRBJ2-7; clone size: NA; V gene: TRBV11-2; D gene: TRBD2; CDR3 protein: CASSSLREGGFYEQYF; CDR3 DNA: TGTGCCAGCAGCAGTTTACGGGAGGGCGGTTTCTACGAGCAGTACTTC
J gene: TRBJ1-5; clone size: NA; V gene: TRBV18; D gene: NA; CDR3 protein: CASSRVGDSNQPQHF; CDR3 DNA: TGTGCCAGCTCTAGGGTAGGGGATAGCAATCAGCCCCAGCATTTT
J gene: TRBJ2-1; clone size: NA; V gene: TRBV4-3; D gene: NA; CDR3 protein: CASSQDFQATPFF; CDR3 DNA: TGCGCCAGCAGCCAAGATTTTCAGGCAACCCCGTTCTTC
J gene: TRBJ2-7; clone size: NA; V gene: TRBV9; D gene: NA; CDR3 protein: CASSVGLLSYEQYF; CDR3 DNA: TGTGCCAGCAGCGTAGGACTCCTGAGTTACGAGCAGTACTTC
J gene: TRBJ2-3; clone size: NA; V gene: TRBV6-4; D gene: TRBD2; CDR3 protein: CASSDGEGGTDTQYF; CDR3 DNA: TGTGCCAGCAGTGACGGGGAGGGTGGCACAGATACGCAGTATTTT
J gene: TRBJ2-7; clone size: many; V gene: TRBV2; D gene: TRBD1; CDR3 protein: CASREQPGTGGYEQYF; CDR3 DNA: TGTGCCAGCAGGGAACAACCTGGGACAGGGGGCTACGAGCAGTACTTC
J gene: TRBJ2-3; clone size: NA; V gene: TRBV5-4; D gene: NA; CDR3 protein: CASSLEGVTDTQYF; CDR3 DNA: TGTGCCAGCAGCTTGGAGGGGGTCACAGATACGCAGTATTTT
J gene: TRBJ2-7; clone size: NA; V gene: TRBV29-1; D gene: TRBD2; CDR3 protein: CSVGGLAGPRPEQYF; CDR3 DNA: TGCAGCGTTGGCGGGCTAGCGGGGCCCCGCCCCGAGCAGTACTTC
J gene: TRBJ2-3; clone size: once; V gene: TRBV7-2; D gene: NA; CDR3 protein: CASSSPGGNTDTQYF; CDR3 DNA: TGTGCCAGCAGCTCCCCGGGGGGCAACACAGATACGCAGTATTTT
J gene: TRBJ2-7; clone size: NA; V gene: TRBV5-1; D gene: TRBD1; CDR3 protein: CASSFGTASYEQYF; CDR3 DNA: TGCGCCAGCAGCTTTGGGACAGCGTCCTACGAGCAGTACTTC
J gene: TRBJ2-3; clone size: NA; V gene: TRBV4-2; D gene: NA; CDR3 protein: CASSQSTSSAGTDTQYF; CDR3 DNA: TGTGCCAGCAGCCAATCAACTTCTAGCGCGGGCACAGATACGCAGTATTTT
J gene: TRBJ2-7; clone size: NA; V gene: TRBV5-1; D gene: NA; CDR3 protein: CASSFSPSGYEQYF; CDR3 DNA: TGCGCCAGCAGCTTCAGTCCATCTGGCTACGAGCAGTACTTC
J gene: TRBJ2-1; clone size: NA; V gene: TRBV9; D gene: TRBD2; CDR3 protein: CASSLGTNNEQFF; CDR3 DNA: TGTGCCAGCAGCCTAGGGACTAACAATGAGCAGTTCTTC
J gene: TRBJ1-1; clone size: NA; V gene: TRBV5-5; D gene: TRBD1; CDR3 protein: CASSPQTGGTEAFF; CDR3 DNA: TGTGCCAGCAGCCCCCAAACAGGGGGCACTGAAGCTTTCTTT
J gene: TRBJ2-5; clone size: NA; V gene: TRBV6-1; D gene: NA; CDR3 protein: CASSVSTGLQETQYF; CDR3 DNA: TGTGCCAGCAGTGTTTCAACAGGGCTCCAAGAGACCCAGTACTTC
J gene: TRBJ2-2; clone size: NA; V gene: TRBV2; D gene: TRBD2; CDR3 protein: CASVPATSTGGELFF; CDR3 DNA: TGTGCCAGCGTCCCCGCGACTAGCACCGGCGGGGAGCTGTTTTTT
J gene: TRBJ2-7; clone size: NA; V gene: TRBV2; D gene: TRBD2; CDR3 protein: CASTSQTSGIYEQYF; CDR3 DNA: TGTGCCAGCACTTCCCAGACTAGCGGGATCTACGAGCAGTACTTC
J gene: TRBJ2-6; clone size: NA; V gene: TRBV19; D gene: NA; CDR3 protein: CASSLTGLSGANVLTF; CDR3 DNA: TGTGCCAGTAGTTTGACGGGTTTGAGTGGGGCCAACGTCCTGACTTTC
J gene: TRBJ2-3; clone size: NA; V gene: TRBV6-6; D gene: NA; CDR3 protein: CASSYSSADTQYF; CDR3 DNA: TGTGCCAGCAGTTACTCTTCGGCAGATACGCAGTATTTT
J gene: TRBJ2-1; clone size: NA; V gene: TRBV29-1; D gene: TRBD2; CDR3 protein: CSLGGGGGYNEQFF; CDR3 DNA: TGCAGCCTGGGGGGGGGAGGCGGCTACAATGAGCAGTTCTTC
J gene: TRBJ2-1; clone size: NA; V gene: TRBV9; D gene: TRBD2; CDR3 protein: CASSVGLAGGGNEQFF; CDR3 DNA: TGTGCCAGCAGCGTAGGACTAGCGGGAGGGGGCAATGAGCAGTTCTTC
J gene: TRBJ1-2; clone size: NA; V gene: TRBV29-1; D gene: NA; CDR3 protein: CSVDGMGGLGYTF; CDR3 DNA: TGCAGCGTTGATGGGATGGGAGGGTTAGGCTACACCTTC
J gene: TRBJ2-5; clone size: NA; V gene: TRBV10-2; D gene: NA; CDR3 protein: CASSGTLGPIRGTQYF; CDR3 DNA: TGCGCCAGCAGTGGAACGTTAGGCCCCATTCGCGGGACCCAGTACTTC
J gene: TRBJ2-1; clone size: NA; V gene: TRBV29-1; D gene: TRBD1; CDR3 protein: CSVGRGGPYNEQFF; CDR3 DNA: TGCAGCGTGGGGAGAGGGGGCCCCTACAATGAGCAGTTCTTC